This TCR beta chain was sequenced in a study of T-cell memory formation after mild COVID-19. Background on the study: Across donors, TCR clusters were largely donor specific.

Study-wide points: What remained unconfirmed was the SARS-CoV-2 specificity of second-wave clones peaking on day 37.

This clonotype was seen only a few times. Its specificity is not known. V lost 5 bases and J lost 1; bases outside the gene matches: 6. This CDR3 spans 16 amino acids. Germline V gene data show CDR1 as SEHNR and CDR2 as FQNEAQ (reference sequence). Sample barcodes and UMIs were carried by the TCR alpha and TCR beta cDNA libraries that 5'RACE generated with constant-segment primers. TCRdb itself ran the 5' RACE reads through MiXCR, one entry per CDR3 protein. The table has some 110,000 distinct CDR3 sequences, 12% seen once. Sequenced input: PBMCs or a T cell subset sorted from them (not recorded which). This chain joins TRBV7-9 and TRBJ2-1; 9 bases match TRBD2. The clonotype originates from an adult woman who had mild COVID-19 (a few samples of this study predate the infection). Cell type and time point are not known. CDR3 in amino acids: CASSRPLAGSYNEQFF. CDR3 nucleotides: TGTGCCAGCAGCAGACCCCTAGCGGGGTCCTACAATGAGCAGTTCTTC.